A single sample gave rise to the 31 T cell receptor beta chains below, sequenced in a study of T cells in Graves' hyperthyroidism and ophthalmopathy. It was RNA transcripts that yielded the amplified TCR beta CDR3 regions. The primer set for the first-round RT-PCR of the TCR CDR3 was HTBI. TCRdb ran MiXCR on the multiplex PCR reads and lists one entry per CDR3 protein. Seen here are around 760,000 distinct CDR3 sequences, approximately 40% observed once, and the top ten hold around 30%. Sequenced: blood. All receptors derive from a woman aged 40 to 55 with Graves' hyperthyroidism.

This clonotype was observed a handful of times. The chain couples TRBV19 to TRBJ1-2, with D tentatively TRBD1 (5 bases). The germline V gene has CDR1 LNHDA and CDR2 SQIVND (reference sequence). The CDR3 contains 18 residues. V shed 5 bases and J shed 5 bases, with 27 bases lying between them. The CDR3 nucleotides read TGTGCCAGTAGTTCCCCGGTGGGGACGACCCCTAAGGATTATGGCTACACCTTC. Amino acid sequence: CASSSPVGTTPKDYGYTF.

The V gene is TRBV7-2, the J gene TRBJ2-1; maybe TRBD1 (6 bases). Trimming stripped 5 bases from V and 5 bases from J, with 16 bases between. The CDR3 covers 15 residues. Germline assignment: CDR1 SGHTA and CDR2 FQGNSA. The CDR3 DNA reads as TGTGCCAGCAGCGAACAGGGTATGATGCACAATGAGCAGTTCTTC. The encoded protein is CASSEQGMMHNEQFF. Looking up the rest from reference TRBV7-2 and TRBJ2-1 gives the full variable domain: GAGVSQSPSNKVTEKGKDVELRCDPISGHTALYWYRQSLGQGLEFLIYFQGNSAPDKSGLPSDRFSAERTGGSVSTLTIQRTQQEDSAVYLCASSEQGMMHNEQFFGPGTRLTVL.

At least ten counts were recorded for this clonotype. The chain's CDR3 is CATAEAGRMNTEAFF. DNA for the CDR3: TGTGCCACGGCAGAGGCAGGACGGATGAACACTGAAGCTTTCTTT. The rearrangement links TRBV10-3 to TRBJ1-1; D remains unclear. Trimming stripped 10 bases from V and 0 bases from J, with 18 bases between. Germline CDR1 is ENHRY and CDR2 is SYGVKD. The CDR3 sequence is 15 residues long.

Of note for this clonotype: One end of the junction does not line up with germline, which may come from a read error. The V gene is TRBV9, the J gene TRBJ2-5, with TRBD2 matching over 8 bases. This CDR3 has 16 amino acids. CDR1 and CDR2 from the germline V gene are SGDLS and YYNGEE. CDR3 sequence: CASSVEGTGGQGTQYF. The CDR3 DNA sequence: TGTGCCAGCAGCGTAGAGGGGACGGGGGGGCAAGGGACCCAGTACTTC.

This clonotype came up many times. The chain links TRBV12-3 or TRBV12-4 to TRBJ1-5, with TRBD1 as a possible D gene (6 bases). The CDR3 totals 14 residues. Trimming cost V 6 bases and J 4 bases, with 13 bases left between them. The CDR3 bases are TGTGCCAGCAGCCCCAACCAGGGGAATCAGCCCCAGCATTTT. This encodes CASSPNQGNQPQHF.

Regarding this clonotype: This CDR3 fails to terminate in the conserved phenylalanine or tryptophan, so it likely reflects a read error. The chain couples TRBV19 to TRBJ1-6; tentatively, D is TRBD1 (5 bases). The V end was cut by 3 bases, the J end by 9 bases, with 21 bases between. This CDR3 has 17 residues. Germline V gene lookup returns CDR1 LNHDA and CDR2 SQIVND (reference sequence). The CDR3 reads CASSMPSAGRGSSPLHL. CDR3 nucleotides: TGTGCCAGTAGTATGCCCTCAGCAGGGAGAGGTAGTTCACCCCTCCACCTT.

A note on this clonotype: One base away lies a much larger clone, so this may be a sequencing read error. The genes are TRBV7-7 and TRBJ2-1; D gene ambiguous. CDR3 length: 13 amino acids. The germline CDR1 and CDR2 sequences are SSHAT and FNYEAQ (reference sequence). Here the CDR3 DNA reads TGTGCTAGCAGCTTAGAACAGAAAGAGACCCAGTTCTTC. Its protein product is CASSLEQKETQFF.

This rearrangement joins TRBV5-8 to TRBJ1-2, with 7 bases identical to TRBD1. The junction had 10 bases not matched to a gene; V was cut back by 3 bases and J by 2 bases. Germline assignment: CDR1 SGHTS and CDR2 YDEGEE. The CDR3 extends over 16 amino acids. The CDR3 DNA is TGTGCCAGCAGCTCGGGTTACCGGGACAGCAACTATGGCTACACCTTC. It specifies CASSSGYRDSNYGYTF.

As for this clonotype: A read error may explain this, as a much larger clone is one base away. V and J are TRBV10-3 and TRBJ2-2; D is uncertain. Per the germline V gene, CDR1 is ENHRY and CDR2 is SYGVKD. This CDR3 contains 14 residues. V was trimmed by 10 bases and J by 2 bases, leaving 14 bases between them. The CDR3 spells CATNRADNTGELFF. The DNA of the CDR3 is TGTGCCACCAATAGGGCCGACAACACCGGGGAGCTGTTTTTT.

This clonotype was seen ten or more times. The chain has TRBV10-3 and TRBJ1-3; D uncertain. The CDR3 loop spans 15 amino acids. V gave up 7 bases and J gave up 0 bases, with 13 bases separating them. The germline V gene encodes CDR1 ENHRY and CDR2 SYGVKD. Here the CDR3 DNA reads TGTGCCATCACCCCGGGAGATCACTCTGGAAACACCATATATTTT. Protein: CAITPGDHSGNTIYF.

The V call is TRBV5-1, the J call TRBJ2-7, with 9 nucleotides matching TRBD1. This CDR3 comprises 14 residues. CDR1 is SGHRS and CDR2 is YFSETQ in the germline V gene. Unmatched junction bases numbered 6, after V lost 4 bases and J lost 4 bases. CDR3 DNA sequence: TGCGCCAGCAGCGAACAGGGGGCGGATTACGAGCAGTACTTC. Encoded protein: CASSEQGADYEQYF.

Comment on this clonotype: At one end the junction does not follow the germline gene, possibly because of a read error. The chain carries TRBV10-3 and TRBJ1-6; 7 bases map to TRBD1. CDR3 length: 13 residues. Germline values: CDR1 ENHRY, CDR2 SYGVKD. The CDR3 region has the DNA TGTGCCACCAGGGGGACACCGAATTCGCCCCTCCACTTT. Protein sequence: CATRGTPNSPLHF.

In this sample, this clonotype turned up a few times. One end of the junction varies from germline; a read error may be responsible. CDR3 residues: CASSQGVKGNEKLFF. CDR3 nucleotide sequence: TGCGCCAGCAGCCAAGGGGTGAAGGGGAATGAAAAACTGTTTTTT. J is TRBJ1-4 and V is TRBV7-2, with TRBD1 as a possible D gene (5 bases). This CDR3 is 15 amino acids long. Germline lookup yields CDR1 SGHTA and CDR2 FQGNSA. The full variable domain, rest sourced from reference TRBV7-2 and TRBJ1-4, is GAGVSQSPSNKVTEKGKDVELRCDPISGHTALYWYRQSLGQGLEFLIYFQGNSAPDKSGLPSDRFSAERTGGSVSTLTIQRTQQEDSAVYLCASSQGVKGNEKLFFGSGTQLSVL.

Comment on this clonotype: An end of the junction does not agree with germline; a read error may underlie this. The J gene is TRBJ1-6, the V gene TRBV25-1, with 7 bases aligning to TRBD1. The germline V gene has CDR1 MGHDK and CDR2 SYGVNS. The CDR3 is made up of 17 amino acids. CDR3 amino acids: CASSQSNFPTGDSPLHF. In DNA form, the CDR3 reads TGCGCCAGCAGCCAATCCAACTTCCCCACAGGGGATTCACCCCTCCACTTT.

CDR3 sequence (DNA): TGTGCCAGTATGGGACAGCATTTT. It specifies CASMGQHF. V gene TRBV19 combines with J gene TRBJ1-5; D gene uncertain. The ends were cut back, 7 bases at V and 13 bases at J, with 5 bases in the middle. CDR1 LNHDA and CDR2 SQIVND come from the germline V gene (reference sequence). The CDR3 extends over 8 amino acids.

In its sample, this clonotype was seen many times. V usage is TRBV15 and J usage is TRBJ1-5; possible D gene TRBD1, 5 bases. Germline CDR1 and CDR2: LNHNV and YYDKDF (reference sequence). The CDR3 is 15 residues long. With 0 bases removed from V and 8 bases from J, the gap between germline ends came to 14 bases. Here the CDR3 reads CATSRDLTGREPQHF. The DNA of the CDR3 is TGTGCCACCAGCAGAGATCTAACCGGCAGGGAGCCCCAGCATTTT.

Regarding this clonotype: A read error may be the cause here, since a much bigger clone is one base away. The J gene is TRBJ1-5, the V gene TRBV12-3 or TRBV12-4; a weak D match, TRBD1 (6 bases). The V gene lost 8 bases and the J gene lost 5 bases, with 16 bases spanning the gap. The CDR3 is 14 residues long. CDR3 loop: CASCSQGIDQPQHF. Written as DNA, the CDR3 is TGTGCCAGCTGTTCACAGGGTATTGATCAGCCCCAGCATTTT.

The CDR3: CASSVEGTGVDEKLFF. The CDR3 DNA follows: TGTGCCAGCAGCGTAGAGGGGACGGGGGTGGATGAAAAACTGTTTTTT. The chain has TRBV9 and TRBJ1-4; D might be TRBD1 (5 bases). The germline V and J ends were trimmed by 0 bases and 6 bases, with 15 bases remaining between them. Germline values: CDR1 SGDLS, CDR2 YYNGEE. The CDR3 loop spans 16 amino acids.

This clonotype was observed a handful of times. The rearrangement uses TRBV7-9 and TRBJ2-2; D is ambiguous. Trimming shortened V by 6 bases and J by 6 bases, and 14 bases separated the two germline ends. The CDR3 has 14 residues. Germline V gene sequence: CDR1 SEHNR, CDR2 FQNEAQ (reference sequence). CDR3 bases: TGTGCCAGCAGTCTACTCCCGGCCCCCGGGGAGCTGTTTTTT. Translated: CASSLLPAPGELFF.

Written as DNA, the CDR3 is TGCGCCAGCAGCCAGAAGACAGAGAACACTGAAGCTTTCTTT. Its protein is CASSQKTENTEAFF. The chain carries TRBV4-3 and TRBJ1-1, with a tentative D call TRBD1 (5 bases). There are 14 residues in the CDR3. Germline assignment: CDR1 LGHNA and CDR2 YSLEER. V lost 3 bases to trimming and J lost 1 base, with 9 bases between them.

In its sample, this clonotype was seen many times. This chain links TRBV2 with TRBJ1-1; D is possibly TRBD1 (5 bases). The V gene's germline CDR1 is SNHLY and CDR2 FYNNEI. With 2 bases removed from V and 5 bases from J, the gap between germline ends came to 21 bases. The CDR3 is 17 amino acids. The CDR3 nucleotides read TGTGCCAGCAGTGAAAGGGGAGGTTTAAACATTTTTACTGAAGCTTTCTTT. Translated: CASSERGGLNIFTEAFF.

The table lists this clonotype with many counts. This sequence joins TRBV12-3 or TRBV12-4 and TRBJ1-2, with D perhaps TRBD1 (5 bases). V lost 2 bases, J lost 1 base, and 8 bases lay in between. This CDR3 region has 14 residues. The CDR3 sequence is CASSLRQGNYGYTF. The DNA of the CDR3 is TGTGCCAGCAGTTTACGGCAGGGTAACTATGGCTACACCTTC.

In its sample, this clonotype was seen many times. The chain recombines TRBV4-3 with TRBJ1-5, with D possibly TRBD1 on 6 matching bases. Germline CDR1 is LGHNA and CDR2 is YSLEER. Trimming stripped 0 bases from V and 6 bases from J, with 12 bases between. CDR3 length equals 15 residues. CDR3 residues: CASSQDTGFGQPQHF. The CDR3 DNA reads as TGCGCCAGCAGCCAAGACACAGGGTTCGGTCAGCCCCAGCATTTT.

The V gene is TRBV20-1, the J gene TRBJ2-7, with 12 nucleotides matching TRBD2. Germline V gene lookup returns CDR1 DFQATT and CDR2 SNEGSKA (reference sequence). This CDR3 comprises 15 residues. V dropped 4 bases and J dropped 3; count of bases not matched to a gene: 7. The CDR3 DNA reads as TGCAGTGCTATTCGACTAGCGGGAGTAAACTACGAGCAGTACTTC. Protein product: CSAIRLAGVNYEQYF.

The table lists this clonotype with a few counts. CDR3 protein: CASSDRFRYEQYF. The DNA for the CDR3 is TGTGCCAGCAGTGATCGGTTCCGTTACGAGCAGTACTTC. The chain employs TRBV6-2 or TRBV6-3 and TRBJ2-7; D call uncertain. Trimming pared 5 bases from V and 4 bases from J, leaving 12 bases between. The germline V gene encodes CDR1 MNHEY and CDR2 SVGEGT. The CDR3 totals 13 residues.

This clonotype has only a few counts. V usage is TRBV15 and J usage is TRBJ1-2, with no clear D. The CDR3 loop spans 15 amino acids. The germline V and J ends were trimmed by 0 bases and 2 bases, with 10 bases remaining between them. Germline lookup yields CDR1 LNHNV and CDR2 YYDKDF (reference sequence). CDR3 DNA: TGTGCCACCAGCAGAGAAATGGGAGGGAACTATGGCTACACCTTC. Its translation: CATSREMGGNYGYTF.

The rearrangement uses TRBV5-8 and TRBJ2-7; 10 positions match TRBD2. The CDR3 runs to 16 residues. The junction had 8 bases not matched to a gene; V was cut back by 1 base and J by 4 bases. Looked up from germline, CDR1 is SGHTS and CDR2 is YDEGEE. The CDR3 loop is CASSLSLRSGGYEQYF. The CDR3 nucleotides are TGTGCCAGCAGCTTGTCATTGCGTAGCGGGGGGTACGAGCAGTACTTC.

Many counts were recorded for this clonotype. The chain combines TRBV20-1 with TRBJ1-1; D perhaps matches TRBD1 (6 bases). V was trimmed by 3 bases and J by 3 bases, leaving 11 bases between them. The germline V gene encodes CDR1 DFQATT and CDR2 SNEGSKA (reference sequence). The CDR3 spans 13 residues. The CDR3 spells CSASGQTDTEAFF. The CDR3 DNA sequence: TGCAGTGCTAGTGGACAGACGGACACTGAAGCTTTCTTT.

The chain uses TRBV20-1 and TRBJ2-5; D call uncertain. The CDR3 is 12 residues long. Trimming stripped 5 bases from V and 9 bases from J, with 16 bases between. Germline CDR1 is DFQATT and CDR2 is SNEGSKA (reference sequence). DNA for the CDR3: TGCAGTGCTGCCCGAGGCCAGGAGCCCCAGTACTTC. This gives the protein CSAARGQEPQYF.

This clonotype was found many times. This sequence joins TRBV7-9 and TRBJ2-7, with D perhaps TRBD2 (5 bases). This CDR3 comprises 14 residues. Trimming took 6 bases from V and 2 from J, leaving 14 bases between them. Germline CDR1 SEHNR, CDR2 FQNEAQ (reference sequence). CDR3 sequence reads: CASSTDEGPYEQYF. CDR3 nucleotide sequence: TGTGCCAGCAGTACCGACGAGGGTCCCTACGAGCAGTACTTC.

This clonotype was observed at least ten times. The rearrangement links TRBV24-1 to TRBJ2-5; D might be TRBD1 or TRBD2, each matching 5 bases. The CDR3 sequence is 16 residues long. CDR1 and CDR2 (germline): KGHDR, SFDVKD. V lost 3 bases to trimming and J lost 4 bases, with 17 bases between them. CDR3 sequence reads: CATSDTTGPLGETQYF. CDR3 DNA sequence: TGTGCCACCAGTGATACCACGGGGCCTCTCGGAGAGACCCAGTACTTC.